The 6 T cell receptor beta chains listed next were all sequenced from one sample in a study of blood T cells in healthy people across ages. A second roughly 7 to 12 cycle PCR used barcoded and J-beta primers. TCRdb re-called the 5' RACE reads with MiXCR, one entry per CDR3 protein. The sample yields hundreds of thousands of distinct CDR3 sequences, nearly 60% seen once. The specimen sequenced was blood. All receptors derive from a man aged 25-45 years in good health.

The V call is TRBV29-1, the J call TRBJ1-1; D is possibly TRBD1 (5 bases). Trimming removed 4 bases at V and 6 bases at J, with 18 bases between. This CDR3 is built from 14 residues. CDR1 and CDR2 from the germline V gene are SQVTM and ANQGSEA. CDR3 amino acids: CSVGERTRGAEAFF. The CDR3 region has the DNA TGCAGCGTTGGGGAACGGACCCGGGGGGCTGAAGCTTTCTTT.

V and J are TRBV4-1 and TRBJ2-7, with D hard to call. The closer fit of TRBJ2-5 to the DNA end suggests the J call may be wrong. Germline CDR1 reads MGHRA; CDR2 reads YSYEKL. The CDR3 is made up of 14 amino acids. Here the CDR3 DNA reads TGCGCCAGCAGCCAAGCTGACGGGTGGGAGACCCAGTACTTC. Its protein is CASSQADGWETQYF.

The V and J genes are TRBV29-1 and TRBJ1-4; D possibly corresponds to TRBD1 (5 bases). The CDR3 sequence is 15 residues long. Trimming left V 0 bases short and J 3 bases short, with 11 bases between. Germline lookup yields CDR1 SQVTM and CDR2 ANQGSEA. This CDR3 reads CSVEDWRGSNEKLFF. CDR3 sequence (DNA): TGCAGCGTTGAAGATTGGAGGGGTTCTAATGAAAAACTGTTTTTT.

This clonotype came up a few times. The chain joins TRBV7-8 to TRBJ2-5; 7 positions match TRBD2. The CDR3 totals 16 residues. CDR1 and CDR2 from the germline V gene are SGHVS and FQNEAQ. V was clipped by 1 base and J by 1 base; unmatched bases: 6. The DNA for the CDR3 is TGTGCCAGCAGCTTAGTTGCGCCGGGAGGCCAAGAGACCCAGTACTTC. This gives the protein CASSLVAPGGQETQYF.

The V and J genes are TRBV7-8 and TRBJ1-5, with D perhaps matching TRBD1 (5 bases). The CDR3 length is 17 residues. V lost 2 bases to trimming and J lost 8 bases, with 22 bases between them. The germline CDR1 and CDR2 sequences are SGHVS and FQNEAQ. CDR3 loop: CASSLNAVRDLTKPQHF. The CDR3 DNA is TGTGCCAGCAGCTTAAACGCCGTAAGGGACCTCACAAAGCCCCAGCATTTT.

The V gene is TRBV7-2, the J gene TRBJ2-1; 12 bases map to TRBD2. J lost 4 bases, V lost 4 bases, and 8 bases had no gene match. The germline gives CDR1 SGHTA, CDR2 FQGNSA. CDR3 length: 17 amino acids. CDR3 amino acids: CASSSPTSGGPYNEQFF. The CDR3 DNA reads as TGTGCCAGCAGCTCGCCCACTAGCGGGGGGCCTTACAATGAGCAGTTCTTC.